This TCR beta chain emerged from a study of Ad26.COV2.S vaccination and SARS-CoV-2 variants. The treatment denotes: some 20 received Ad26.COV2.S at low or high dose, single or two shots; roughly 5 received placebo; per-sample allocation not given. At day 63 after the first vaccine or placebo injection, samples were drawn. The protocol was immunoSEQ multiplex PCR, while the TCRdb copy is restricted to in-frame clones and leaves out a portion. The data hold about 400,000 clones, with roughly 90% observed a single time. Unmatched junction bases numbered 5, after V lost 4 bases and J lost 9 bases. Germline V gene sequence: CDR1 SGHRS, CDR2 YFSETQ. This CDR3 has 15 residues.

This receptor was obtained from a person aged 18-65 years who received the Ad26.COV2.S COVID-19 vaccine or a placebo. The input for sequencing was peripheral blood, taken in a trial of Ad26.COV2.S vaccine versus placebo. The chain joins TRBV5-1 to TRBJ1-6; 12 positions agree with TRBD1. CDR3 sequence: CASSQSGQGASPLHF. In DNA, the CDR3 is TGCGCCAGCAGCCAGTCGGGACAGGGGGCTTCACCCCTCCACTTT.